This TCR beta chain emerged from a study of T cell repertoires in cytomegalovirus infection. Study in general: It was recently identified HLA-C-restricted and well-studied HLA-B-restricted CMV epitopes that the study used. Both a matching HLA type and CMV infection were indicated by public TCR beta signatures. Study-wide points: CMV-specific TCR beta clonotypes restricted by HLA-C dominated the ex vivo response. CMV carriers having the relevant HLA were flagged by cumulative public TCR beta family frequency.

Remarks on this clonotype: The antigen is not known.

J gave up 5 bases and V 2 bases, and 17 bases lay outside the gene matches. The CDR3 has 19 residues. CDR1 and CDR2 (germline): SEHNR, FQNEAQ (reference sequence). TCRdb re-derived calls from the reads in MiXCR, one entry per CDR3 protein. The table includes approximately 110,000 distinct CDR3 sequences, 35% to 50% detected once. This receptor was obtained from a human donor in good health (CMV status not recorded). Some clones in this sample may be carry-over from other donors' samples. Sequenced here: CD8+ T cells from cultured PBMCs, sampled from culture after CMV antigen stimulation. The chain combines TRBV7-9 with TRBJ2-3, with 9 bases lining up with TRBD2. This CDR3 reads CASSLSEGTGLASLDTQYF. Here the CDR3 DNA reads TGTGCCAGCAGCTTATCTGAGGGTACGGGACTAGCCTCTCTAGATACGCAGTATTTT.